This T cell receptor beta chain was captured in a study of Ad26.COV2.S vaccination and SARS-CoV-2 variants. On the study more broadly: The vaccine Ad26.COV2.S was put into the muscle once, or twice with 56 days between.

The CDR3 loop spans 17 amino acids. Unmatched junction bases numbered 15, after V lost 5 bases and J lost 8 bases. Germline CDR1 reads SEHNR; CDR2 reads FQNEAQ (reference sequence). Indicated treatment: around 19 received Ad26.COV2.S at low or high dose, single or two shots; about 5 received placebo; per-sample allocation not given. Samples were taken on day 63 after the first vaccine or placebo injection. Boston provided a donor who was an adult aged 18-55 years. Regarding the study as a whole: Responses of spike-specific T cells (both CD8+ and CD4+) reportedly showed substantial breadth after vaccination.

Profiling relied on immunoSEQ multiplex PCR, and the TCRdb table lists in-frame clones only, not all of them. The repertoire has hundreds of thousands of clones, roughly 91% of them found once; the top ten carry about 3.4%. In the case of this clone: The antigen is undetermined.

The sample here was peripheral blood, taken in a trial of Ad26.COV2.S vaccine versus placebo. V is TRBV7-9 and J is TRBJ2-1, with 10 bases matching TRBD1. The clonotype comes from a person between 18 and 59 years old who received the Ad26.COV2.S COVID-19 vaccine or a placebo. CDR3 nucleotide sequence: TGTGCCAGCAGCCTTACCGGGACAGGGGATTTTGGGGATGAGCAGTTCTTC. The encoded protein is CASSLTGTGDFGDEQFF.